One and the same sample provided the 18 T cell receptor beta chains below, sequenced in a study of Graves' ophthalmopathy and Graves' hyperthyroidism. Scientists amplified the TCR beta CDR3 regions from RNA transcripts. The library came from an HTBI-primed first-round RT-PCR and a second-round multiplex PCR. MiXCR, run by TCRdb on the multiplex PCR reads, gives a single entry per CDR3 protein. The table shows about 1.1 million distinct CDR3 sequences, with 35% to 40% occurring only once. Sequenced sample: peripheral blood or thyroid tissue (not recorded which). The origin of the receptors is an adult man with Graves' hyperthyroidism.

This clonotype was recorded a few times. CDR3 protein: CATSHHWSTDTQYF. Here the CDR3 DNA reads TGTGCCACCAGCCATCACTGGAGCACAGATACGCAGTATTTT. The chain employs TRBV15 and TRBJ2-3; D call uncertain. CDR1 is LNHNV, CDR2 YYDKDF, per germline (reference sequence). V gave up 5 bases and J gave up 0 bases, with 9 bases separating them. The CDR3 has 14 residues.

The chain couples TRBV2 to TRBJ1-2; D uncertain. V was trimmed by 8 bases and J by 6 bases, leaving 16 bases between them. Germline V CDR1 and CDR2: SNHLY, FYNNEI. The CDR3 is 13 residues long. CDR3 protein: CASRGRGVDGYTF. Written as DNA, the CDR3 is TGTGCCAGCCGCGGGCGGGGAGTCGATGGCTACACCTTC. Full variable domain (missing parts from reference TRBV2 and TRBJ1-2): EPEVTQTPSHQVTQMGQEVILRCVPISNHLYFYWYRQILGQKVEFLVSFYNNEISEKSEIFDDQFSVERPDGSNFTLKIRSTKLEDSAMYFCASRGRGVDGYTFGSGTRLTVV.

Turning to this clonotype: This may arise from a read error, as a much more abundant clone is one base away. The rearrangement joins TRBV29-1 to TRBJ1-3; 7 bases agree with TRBD1. Germline V CDR1 and CDR2: SQVTM, ANQGSEA. The CDR3 consists of 11 residues. The CDR3 reads CSVGTGNAIYF. The CDR3 coding sequence is TGCAGCGTTGGGACAGGAAACGCCATATATTTT.

The V call is TRBV20-1, the J call TRBJ1-2; D call uncertain. Germline V CDR1 and CDR2: DFQATT, SNEGSKA (reference sequence). The CDR3 is 14 residues long. V lost 1 base, J lost 8 bases, and 17 bases lay in between. DNA of the CDR3: TGCAGTGCTAGAGCCGGGAGTATAGCGGGGGGCTACACCTTC. Encoded protein: CSARAGSIAGGYTF.

This clonotype was seen repeatedly, ten times or more. The chain couples TRBV7-8 to TRBJ2-7; D is perhaps TRBD1 or TRBD2 (5 bases each). There are 14 residues in the CDR3. Germline CDR1 and CDR2: SGHVS and FQNEAQ. Trimming shortened V by 2 bases and J by 5 bases, and 13 bases separated the two germline ends. The DNA for the CDR3 is TGTGCCAGCAGCTTAAGAGGGACGCCTAACGAGCAGTACTTC. It codes for CASSLRGTPNEQYF.

This clonotype was counted once. V and J are TRBV7-2 and TRBJ2-7, with 10 bases matching TRBD2. After removal of 6 bases from V and 4 bases from J, the junction contained 9 bases not matched to a gene. Germline V gene sequence: CDR1 SGHTA, CDR2 FQGNSA. CDR3 length: 15 residues. This CDR3 reads CASSYLAGVGYEQYF. The CDR3 coding sequence is TGTGCCAGCAGTTACCTAGCGGGAGTGGGGTACGAGCAGTACTTC.

For this clonotype: At one boundary the junction diverges from the germline segment, which might be a read error. The chain carries TRBV20-1 and TRBJ1-5, with D uncertain. The CDR3 consists of 14 residues. Germline CDR1 is DFQATT and CDR2 is SNEGSKA (reference sequence). DNA of the CDR3: TGCAGTACTAGAGGGCTACCGGGAAATCAGCCCCAGCATTTT. Protein product: CSTRGLPGNQPQHF.

The sample holds many counts of this clonotype. The V and J genes are TRBV10-3 and TRBJ2-5, with TRBD1 as a possible D gene (5 bases). The CDR3 has 13 residues. Trimming cost V 2 bases and J 5 bases, with 9 bases left between them. The germline V gene encodes CDR1 ENHRY and CDR2 SYGVKD. CDR3 bases: TGTGCCATCAGTGAGATAGGGGATGAGACCCAGTACTTC. It encodes CAISEIGDETQYF.

This clonotype occurred a few times. The V gene is TRBV11-2, the J gene TRBJ1-6; D possibly corresponds to TRBD1 (6 bases). Trimming removed 5 bases from V and 6 bases from J, with 20 bases in between. The CDR3 sequence is 17 residues long. Germline V gene data show CDR1 as SGHAT and CDR2 as FQNNGV. CDR3 DNA sequence: TGTGCCAGCAGCGCAACCGGGACAAACTGGAGTAATTCACCCCTCCACTTT. It translates to CASSATGTNWSNSPLHF.

The CDR3 reads CASYPGTVTDTQYF. The CDR3, as DNA: TGTGCCAGTTACCCCGGGACCGTCACAGATACGCAGTATTTT. The rearrangement joins TRBV19 to TRBJ2-3, with D perhaps assigned TRBD1 or TRBD2 (5 bases each). CDR3 size: 14 residues. The germline CDR1 and CDR2 sequences are LNHDA and SQIVND (reference sequence). V was shortened by 8 bases and J by 2 bases, with 14 bases between the two germline ends. Variable domain in full (rest from reference TRBV19 and TRBJ2-3): DGGITQSPKYLFRKEGQNVTLSCEQNLNHDAMYWYRQDPGQGLRLIYYSQIVNDFQKGDIAEGYSVSREKKESFPLTVTSAQKNPTAFYLCASYPGTVTDTQYFGPGTRLTVL.

This clonotype was seen at least ten times. The chain couples TRBV12-3 or TRBV12-4 to TRBJ1-4; the D gene is possibly TRBD1 (6 bases). CDR3 length equals 15 residues. The V and J ends lost 7 bases and 0 bases respectively, with 12 bases between them. This CDR3 is CASTGGGATNEKLFF. CDR3 sequence (DNA): TGTGCCAGCACGGGAGGGGGGGCAACTAATGAAAAACTGTTTTTT.

As to this clonotype: With a much larger clone just one base away, this may be a read error. The rearrangement uses TRBV7-2 and TRBJ2-5; TRBD1 agrees at 10 bases. This CDR3 is 15 amino acids long. CDR1 is SGHTA and CDR2 is FQGNSA in the germline V gene. Written as DNA, the CDR3 is TGTGACAGCAGCTTTCGGACAGGGGGAGTTGAGACCCAGTACTTC. Residues: CDSSFRTGGVETQYF.

This clonotype was counted between two and nine times. The junction shows a germline mismatch at one end, possibly a read error. The chain carries TRBV25-1 and TRBJ1-2, with 7 bases lining up with TRBD1. The CDR3 is 15 amino acids. Germline CDR1 reads MGHDK; CDR2 reads SYGVNS. CDR3 residues: CASSQDRVTNYGYTF. The CDR3 DNA reads as TGCGCCAGCAGCCAAGACAGGGTAACTAACTATGGCTACACCTTC.

This clonotype was detected a few times. A clone one base away is much larger, so this may be a read error. The gene calls are TRBV2 and TRBJ1-2, with TRBD1 as a possible D gene (6 bases). There are 13 residues in the CDR3. Trimming removed 3 bases at V and 4 bases at J, with 9 bases between. Germline V gene data show CDR1 as SNHLY and CDR2 as FYNNEI. The CDR3: CASSDRGSYGYTF. CDR3 in DNA: TGTGCCAGCAGTGACAGGGGATCCTATGGCTACACCTTC.

This clonotype was picked up many times. This chain joins TRBV19 and TRBJ2-7, with TRBD2 identical over 15 bases. J lost 7 bases, V lost 6 bases, and 10 bases had no gene match. This CDR3 spans 16 amino acids. Germline V gene sequence: CDR1 LNHDA, CDR2 SQIVND (reference sequence). CDR3: CASSPSGTSGRREQYF. CDR3 nucleotide sequence: TGTGCCAGTAGCCCATCCGGGACTAGCGGGAGGAGGGAGCAGTACTTC.

Worth noting for this clonotype: One junction end disagrees with the germline gene, perhaps due to a read error. V gene TRBV11-2 combines with J gene TRBJ1-6, with D perhaps matching TRBD1 (5 bases). This CDR3 is built from 16 residues. Germline assignment: CDR1 SGHAT and CDR2 FQNNGV. CDR3 protein: CASSLAGDSYNSPIHF. For the CDR3, the DNA is TGTGCCAGCAGCTTAGCTGGGGACTCCTATAATTCACCCATCCACTTT. Variable domain in full (rest from reference TRBV11-2 and TRBJ1-6): EAGVAQSPRYKIIEKRQSVAFWCNPISGHATLYWYQQILGQGPKLLIQFQNNGVVDDSQLPKDRFSAERLKGVDSTLKIQPAKLEDSAVYLCASSLAGDSYNSPIHFGNGTRLTVT.

This clonotype was observed a few times. This could be a read error, since a much larger clone is one nucleotide away. J is TRBJ2-7 and V is TRBV7-2; 7 bases map to TRBD1. The DNA end is more similar to TRBJ2-1, so the J call may be wrong. The CDR3 runs 15 residues. The germline gives CDR1 SGHTA, CDR2 FQGNSA. CDR3: CASSAQQGHSYEQFF. In nucleotides, the CDR3 is TGTGCCAGCAGCGCCCAACAGGGGCACTCCTACGAGCAGTTCTTC.

J is TRBJ1-1 and V is TRBV7-9; TRBD1 agrees at 8 bases. The CDR3 contains 16 residues. Trimming at V came to 6 bases and at J to 1 base, leaving 10 bases not matched to a gene. CDR1 and CDR2 from the germline V gene are SEHNR and FQNEAQ (reference sequence). CDR3 nucleotide sequence: TGTGCCAGCAGGGGAACAGGGGGACCCAAGAACACTGAAGCTTTCTTT. The encoded protein is CASRGTGGPKNTEAFF.